This T cell receptor (beta chain) was recovered during a study of blood T cells in healthy people across ages. CDR1 is SEHNR, CDR2 FQNEAQ, per germline (reference sequence). The CDR3 sequence is 15 residues long. The V segment lost 7 bases and the J segment 3 bases; nucleotides outside the gene matches: 7. Primed by a sample-barcoded 5' primer and a J-beta primer mix, a second PCR proceeded for about 6 to 12 cycles. TCRdb redid the calling of the 5' RACE reads with MiXCR, one entry per CDR3 protein. The top ten clones hold 7.9% of a sample with over a million distinct CDR3 sequences, about 40% of them seen once.

The chain uses TRBV7-9 and TRBJ1-1; 11 nucleotides agree with TRBD1. The TCR was taken from a woman between 18 and 29 years old in good health. The sample consisted of blood. For the CDR3, the DNA is TGTGCCAGCAACCAAATGGGACAGGGGGACACTGAAGCTTTCTTT. Its protein product is CASNQMGQGDTEAFF.